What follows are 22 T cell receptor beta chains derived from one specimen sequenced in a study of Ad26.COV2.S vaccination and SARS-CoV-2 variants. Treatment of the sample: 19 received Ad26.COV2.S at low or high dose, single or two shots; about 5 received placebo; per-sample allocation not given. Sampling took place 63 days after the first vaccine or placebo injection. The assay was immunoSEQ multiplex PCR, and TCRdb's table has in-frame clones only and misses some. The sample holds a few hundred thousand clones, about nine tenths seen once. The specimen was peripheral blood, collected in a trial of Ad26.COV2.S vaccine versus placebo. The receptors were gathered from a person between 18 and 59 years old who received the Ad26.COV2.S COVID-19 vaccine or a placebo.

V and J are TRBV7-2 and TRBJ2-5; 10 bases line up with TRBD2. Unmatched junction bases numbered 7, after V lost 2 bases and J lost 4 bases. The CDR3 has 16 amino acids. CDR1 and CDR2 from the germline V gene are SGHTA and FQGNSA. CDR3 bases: TGTGCCAGCAGCTTAACTAGCGGGGCCCTTCTAGAGACCCAGTACTTC. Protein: CASSLTSGALLETQYF.

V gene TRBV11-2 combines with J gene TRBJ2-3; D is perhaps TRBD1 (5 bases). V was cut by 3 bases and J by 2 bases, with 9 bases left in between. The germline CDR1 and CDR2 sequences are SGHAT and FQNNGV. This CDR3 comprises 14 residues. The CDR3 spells CASSFQGVTDTQYF. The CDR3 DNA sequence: TGTGCCAGCAGCTTTCAAGGGGTCACAGATACGCAGTATTTT.

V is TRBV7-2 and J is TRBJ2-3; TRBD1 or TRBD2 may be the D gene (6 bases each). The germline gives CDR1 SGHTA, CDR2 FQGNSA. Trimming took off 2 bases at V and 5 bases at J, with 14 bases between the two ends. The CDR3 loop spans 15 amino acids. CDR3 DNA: TGTGCCAGCAGCTTATTGGGGGGCCTGGGAGATACGCAGTATTTT. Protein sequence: CASSLLGGLGDTQYF.

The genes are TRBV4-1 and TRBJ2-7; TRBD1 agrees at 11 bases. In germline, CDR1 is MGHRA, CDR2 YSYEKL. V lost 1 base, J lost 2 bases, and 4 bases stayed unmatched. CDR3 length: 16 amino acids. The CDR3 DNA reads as TGCGCCAGCAGCCAAGGAGGGACAGGGGGAACCTACGAGCAGTACTTC. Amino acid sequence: CASSQGGTGGTYEQYF.

The CDR3 reads CASSLRGGSGNIQYF. CDR3 coding DNA: TGTGCCAGCAGTTTAAGGGGCGGGTCGGGAAACATTCAGTACTTC. The chain employs TRBV27 and TRBJ2-4, with D perhaps assigned TRBD1 or TRBD2 (5 bases each). This CDR3 is 15 amino acids long. V lost 2 bases and J lost 6, with 14 bases in between. The V gene's germline CDR1 is MNHEY and CDR2 SMNVEV (reference sequence).

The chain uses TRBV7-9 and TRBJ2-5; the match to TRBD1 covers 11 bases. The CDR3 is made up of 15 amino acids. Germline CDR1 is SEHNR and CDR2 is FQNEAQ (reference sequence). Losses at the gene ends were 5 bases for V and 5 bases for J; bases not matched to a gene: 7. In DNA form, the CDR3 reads TGTGCCAGCAGCGAGAGGACAGGGGGCGGTGAGACCCAGTACTTC. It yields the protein CASSERTGGGETQYF. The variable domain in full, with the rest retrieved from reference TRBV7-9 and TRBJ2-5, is DTGVSQNPRHKITKRGQNVTFRCDPISEHNRLYWYRQTLGQGPEFLTYFQNEAQLEKSRLLSDRFSAERPKGSFSTLEIQRTEQGDSAMYLCASSERTGGGETQYFGPGTRLLVL.

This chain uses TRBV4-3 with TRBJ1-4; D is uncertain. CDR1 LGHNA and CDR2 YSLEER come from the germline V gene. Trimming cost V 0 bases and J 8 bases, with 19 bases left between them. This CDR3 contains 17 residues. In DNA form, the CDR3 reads TGCGCCAGCAGCCAAGACCCAACACCCGGCCCGGTGGAAAAACTGTTTTTT. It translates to CASSQDPTPGPVEKLFF.

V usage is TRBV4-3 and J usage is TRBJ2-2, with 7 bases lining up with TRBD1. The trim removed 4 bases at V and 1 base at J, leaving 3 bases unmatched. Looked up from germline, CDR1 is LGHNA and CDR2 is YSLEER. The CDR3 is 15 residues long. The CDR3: CASSPRDRNTGELFF. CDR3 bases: TGCGCCAGCAGCCCCCGGGACAGGAACACCGGGGAGCTGTTTTTT.

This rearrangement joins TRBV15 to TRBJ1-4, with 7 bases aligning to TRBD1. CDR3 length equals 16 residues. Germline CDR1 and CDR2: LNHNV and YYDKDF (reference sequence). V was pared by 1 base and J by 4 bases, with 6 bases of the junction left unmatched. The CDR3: CATSRGRGQINEKLFF. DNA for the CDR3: TGTGCCACCAGCAGAGGCCGGGGACAGATTAATGAAAAACTGTTTTTT.

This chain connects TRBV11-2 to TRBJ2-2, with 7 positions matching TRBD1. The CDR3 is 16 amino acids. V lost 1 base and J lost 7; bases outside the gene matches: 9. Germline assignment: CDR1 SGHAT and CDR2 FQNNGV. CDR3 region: CASSLGTLTGIGELFF. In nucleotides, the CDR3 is TGTGCCAGCAGCTTAGGAACCTTGACAGGGATCGGGGAGCTGTTTTTT.

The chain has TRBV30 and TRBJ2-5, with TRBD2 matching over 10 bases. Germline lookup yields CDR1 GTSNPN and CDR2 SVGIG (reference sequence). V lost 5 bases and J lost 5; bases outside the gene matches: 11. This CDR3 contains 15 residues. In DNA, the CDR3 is TGTGCCTGGGGAGGGAAGCGGGGGGGCCCTGAGACCCAGTACTTC. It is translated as CAWGGKRGGPETQYF.

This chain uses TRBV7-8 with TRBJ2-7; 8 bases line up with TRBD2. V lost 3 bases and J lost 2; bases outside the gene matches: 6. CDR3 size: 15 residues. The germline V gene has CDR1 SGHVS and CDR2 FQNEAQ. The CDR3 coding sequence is TGTGCCAGCAGCTTGGGAGCGGGGGCGACCTACGAGCAGTACTTC. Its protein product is CASSLGAGATYEQYF.

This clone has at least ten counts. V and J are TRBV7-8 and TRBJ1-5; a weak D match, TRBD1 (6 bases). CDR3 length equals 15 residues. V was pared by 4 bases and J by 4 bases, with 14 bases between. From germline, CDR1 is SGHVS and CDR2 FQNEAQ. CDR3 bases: TGTGCCAGCAGCTATGTGGGGGGGGCGAATCAGCCCCAGCATTTT. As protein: CASSYVGGANQPQHF. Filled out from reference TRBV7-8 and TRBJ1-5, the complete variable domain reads GAGVSQSPRYKVAKRGQDVALRCDPISGHVSLFWYQQALGQGPEFLTYFQNEAQLDKSGLPSDRFFAERPEGSVSTLKIQRTQQEDSAVYLCASSYVGGANQPQHFGDGTRLSIL.

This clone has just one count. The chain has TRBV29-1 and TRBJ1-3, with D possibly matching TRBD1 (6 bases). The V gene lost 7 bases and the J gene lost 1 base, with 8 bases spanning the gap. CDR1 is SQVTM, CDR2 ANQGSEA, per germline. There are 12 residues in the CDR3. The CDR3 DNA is TGCAGCGCCGGGACATCTGGAAACACCATATATTTT. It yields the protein CSAGTSGNTIYF.

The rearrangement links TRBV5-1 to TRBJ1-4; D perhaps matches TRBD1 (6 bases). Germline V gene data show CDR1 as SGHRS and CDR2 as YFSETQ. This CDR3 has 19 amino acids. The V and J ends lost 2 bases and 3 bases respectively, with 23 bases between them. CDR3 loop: CASSFLKSNTGRPNEKLFF. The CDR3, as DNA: TGCGCCAGCAGCTTCCTCAAGTCAAATACAGGGAGGCCTAATGAAAAACTGTTTTTT. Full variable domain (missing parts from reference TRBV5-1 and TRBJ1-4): KAGVTQTPRYLIKTRGQQVTLSCSPISGHRSVSWYQQTPGQGLQFLFEYFSETQRNKGNFPGRFSGRQFSNSRSEMNVSTLELGDSALYLCASSFLKSNTGRPNEKLFFGSGTQLSVL.

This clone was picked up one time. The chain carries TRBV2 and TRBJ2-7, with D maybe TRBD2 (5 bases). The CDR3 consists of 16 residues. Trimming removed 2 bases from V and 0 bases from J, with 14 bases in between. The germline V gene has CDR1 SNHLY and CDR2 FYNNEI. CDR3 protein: CASSEYRGIGSYEQYF. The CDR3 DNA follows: TGTGCCAGCAGTGAATATCGGGGAATCGGCTCCTACGAGCAGTACTTC.

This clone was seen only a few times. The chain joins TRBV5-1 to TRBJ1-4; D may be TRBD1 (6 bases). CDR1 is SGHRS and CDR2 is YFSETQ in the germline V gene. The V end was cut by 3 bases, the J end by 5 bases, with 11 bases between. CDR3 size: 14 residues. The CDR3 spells CASSSRGTNEKLFF. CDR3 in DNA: TGCGCCAGCAGCTCGAGGGGGACGAATGAAAAACTGTTTTTT.

The CDR3 reads CASSLQGSGEAFF. CDR3 coding DNA: TGTGCCAGCAGTTTACAGGGTTCCGGTGAAGCTTTCTTT. The chain recombines TRBV27 with TRBJ1-1; maybe TRBD1 (5 bases). The CDR3 totals 13 residues. V was pared by 2 bases and J by 7 bases, with 11 bases between. Germline CDR1 MNHEY, CDR2 SMNVEV (reference sequence).

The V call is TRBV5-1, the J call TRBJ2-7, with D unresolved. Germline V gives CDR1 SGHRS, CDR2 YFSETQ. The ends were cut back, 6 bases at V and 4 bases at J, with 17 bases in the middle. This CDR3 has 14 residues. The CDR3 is CASKLDHDQYEQYF. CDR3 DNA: TGCGCCAGCAAACTGGACCACGATCAATACGAGCAGTACTTC.

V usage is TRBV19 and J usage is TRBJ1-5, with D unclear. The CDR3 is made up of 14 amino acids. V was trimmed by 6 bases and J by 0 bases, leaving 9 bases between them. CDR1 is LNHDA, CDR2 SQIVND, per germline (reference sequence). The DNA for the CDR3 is TGTGCCAGTAGGGTAAGAAATAGCAATCAGCCCCAGCATTTT. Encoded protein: CASRVRNSNQPQHF.

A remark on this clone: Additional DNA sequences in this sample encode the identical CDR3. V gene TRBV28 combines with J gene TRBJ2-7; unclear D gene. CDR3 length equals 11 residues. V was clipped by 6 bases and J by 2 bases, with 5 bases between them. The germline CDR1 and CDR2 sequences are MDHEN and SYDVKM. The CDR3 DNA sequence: TGTGCCAGCAGCCTTGCCTACGAGCAGTACTTC. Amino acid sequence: CASSLAYEQYF.

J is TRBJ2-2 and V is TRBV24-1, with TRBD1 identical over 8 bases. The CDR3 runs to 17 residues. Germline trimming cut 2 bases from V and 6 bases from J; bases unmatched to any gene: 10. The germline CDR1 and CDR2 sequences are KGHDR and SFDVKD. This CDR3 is CATSDWNGQGASGELFF. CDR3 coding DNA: TGTGCCACCAGTGATTGGAACGGGCAGGGGGCTTCCGGGGAGCTGTTTTTT.